The 27 T cell receptor beta chains given below trace back to one sample, sequenced in a study of shared clonotypes between healthy human individuals. Here immunoSEQ multiplex PCR was the method, and the copy in TCRdb shows in-frame clones only, minus some. The sample records millions of clones, roughly nine tenths being singletons. The specimen sequenced was naive CD4+ T cells sorted from blood. Subset described: CD45RA+ positively selected. The receptors derive from a man in his late teens or twenties in good health.

V gene TRBV19 combines with J gene TRBJ1-5, with TRBD1 matching 9 bases. V dropped 7 bases and J dropped 4; count of bases not matched to a gene: 5. This CDR3 is built from 14 residues. Germline V gives CDR1 LNHDA, CDR2 SQIVND (reference sequence). The CDR3 sequence is CASMMGTGNQPQHF. The DNA for the CDR3 is TGTGCCAGTATGATGGGGACAGGGAATCAGCCCCAGCATTTT.

The CDR3 here is CASSAGQGKDTEAFF. The CDR3 DNA is TGTGCCAGCAGCGCGGGACAGGGTAAGGACACTGAAGCTTTCTTT. This rearrangement joins TRBV7-9 to TRBJ1-1, with 9 bases that match TRBD1. The V and J ends lost 5 bases and 3 bases, in that order; junction bases with no gene match: 7. Germline CDR1 and CDR2: SEHNR and FQNEAQ (reference sequence). The CDR3 has 15 residues. Looking up the rest from reference TRBV7-9 and TRBJ1-1 gives the full variable domain: DTGVSQNPRHKITKRGQNVTFRCDPISEHNRLYWYRQTLGQGPEFLTYFQNEAQLEKSRLLSDRFSAERPKGSFSTLEIQRTEQGDSAMYLCASSAGQGKDTEAFFGQGTRLTVV.

This rearrangement joins TRBV6-5 to TRBJ2-7, with a tentative D call TRBD2 (6 bases). This CDR3 comprises 15 residues. The germline gives CDR1 MNHEY, CDR2 SVGAGI. The V gene lost 2 bases and the J gene lost 1 base, with 12 bases spanning the gap. The CDR3 reads CASSYPASGSYEQYF. CDR3 bases: TGTGCCAGCAGTTACCCTGCCAGCGGGTCCTACGAGCAGTACTTC.

CDR3 in amino acids: CASSRTGKVDEQYF. CDR3 bases: TGTGCCAGCAGCAGAACTGGTAAAGTAGACGAGCAGTACTTC. The chain has TRBV13 and TRBJ2-7; D unclear. Trimming removed 5 bases from V and 5 bases from J, with 16 bases in between. The germline V gene encodes CDR1 PRHDT and CDR2 FYEKMQ (reference sequence). The CDR3 runs 14 residues.

This rearrangement joins TRBV9 to TRBJ1-1; TRBD1 is a possible D gene (6 bases). The CDR3 is 15 residues long. Trimming took 0 bases from V and 1 from J, leaving 10 bases between them. The germline gives CDR1 SGDLS, CDR2 YYNGEE. CDR3 in DNA: TGTGCCAGCAGCGTAGATCCGGGGGCGAACACTGAAGCTTTCTTT. It specifies CASSVDPGANTEAFF. Together with reference TRBV9 and TRBJ1-1, the CDR3 gives the full variable domain: DSGVTQTPKHLITATGQRVTLRCSPRSGDLSVYWYQQSLDQGLQFLIQYYNGEERAKGNILERFSAQQFPDLHSELNLSSLELGDSALYFCASSVDPGANTEAFFGQGTRLTVV.

This clone was recorded once. The chain links TRBV2 to TRBJ1-4; no clear D gene. V shed 5 bases and J shed 4 bases, with 11 bases lying between them. CDR1 is SNHLY and CDR2 is FYNNEI in the germline V gene. The CDR3 extends over 14 amino acids. The CDR3 protein is CASSSTSSNEKLFF. CDR3 coding DNA: TGTGCCAGCAGTTCGACATCCAGTAATGAAAAACTGTTTTTT.

The chain combines TRBV28 with TRBJ2-7, with 7 bases matching TRBD2. This CDR3 contains 14 residues. The trim removed 3 bases at V and 2 bases at J, leaving 4 bases unmatched. Germline V gives CDR1 MDHEN, CDR2 SYDVKM. CDR3 in amino acids: CASSFWGGTYEQYF. The DNA for the CDR3 is TGTGCCAGCAGTTTTTGGGGGGGGACCTACGAGCAGTACTTC.

About this clone: At one end the junction does not follow the germline gene, possibly because of a read error. The CDR3 sequence is CASSQDWGLNTDTQYF. DNA of the CDR3: TGCGCCAGCAGCCAAGATTGGGGACTCAACACAGATACGCAGTATTTT. The V and J genes are TRBV7-2 and TRBJ2-3; tentatively, D is TRBD2 (6 bases). Germline V gene sequence: CDR1 SGHTA, CDR2 FQGNSA. The CDR3 totals 16 residues.

The V call is TRBV10-1, the J call TRBJ2-2; D is perhaps TRBD2 (5 bases). The CDR3 spans 12 residues. The V end lost 8 bases, the J end lost 1 base, and 5 bases lay between the germline ends. Germline assignment: CDR1 WNHNN and CDR2 SYGVQD (reference sequence). Here the CDR3 reads CASGRNTGELFF. CDR3 sequence (DNA): TGCGCCAGCGGGAGGAACACCGGGGAGCTGTTTTTT.

V gene TRBV10-2 combines with J gene TRBJ1-5, with 10 nucleotides matching TRBD1. This CDR3 has 17 residues. From germline, CDR1 is WSHSY and CDR2 SAAADI. The junction had 9 bases not matched to a gene; V was cut back by 3 bases and J by 4 bases. CDR3 in DNA: TGCGCCAGCAGTGACCGACAGGGGGCGAGTTCAAATCAGCCCCAGCATTTT. Translation: CASSDRQGASSNQPQHF.

V and J are TRBV19 and TRBJ1-4; TRBD1 aligns across 11 bases. The length of the CDR3 is 17 residues. Germline CDR1 and CDR2: LNHDA and SQIVND (reference sequence). V gave up 3 bases and J gave up 7 bases; unmatched junction bases: 10. CDR3 nucleotides: TGTGCCAGTAGTATTCGGACAGGGGGCGCGCACTCTGAAAAACTGTTTTTT. Protein: CASSIRTGGAHSEKLFF.

This clone was recorded a few times. The chain links TRBV2 to TRBJ1-1; tentative D call: TRBD1 (6 bases). This CDR3 region has 12 residues. The V and J ends lost 7 bases and 4 bases respectively, with 10 bases between them. Germline V gives CDR1 SNHLY, CDR2 FYNNEI. CDR3 sequence (DNA): TGTGCCAGCAATCTAGGGGGCACTGAAGCTTTCTTT. This gives the protein CASNLGGTEAFF.

Concerning this clone itself: Other DNA sequences of this sample code for an identical CDR3. This chain uses TRBV5-1 with TRBJ2-7, with TRBD2 matching 12 bases. This CDR3 comprises 14 residues. Germline CDR1 is SGHRS and CDR2 is YFSETQ. The V and J ends lost 4 bases and 4 bases, in that order; junction bases with no gene match: 3. CDR3 bases: TGCGCCAGCAGCATGACTAGCGGGAGTTACGAGCAGTACTTC. It yields the protein CASSMTSGSYEQYF.

The V gene is TRBV6-6, the J gene TRBJ2-5; D is unresolved. The CDR3 loop spans 15 amino acids. CDR1 MNHNY and CDR2 SVGAGI come from the germline V gene (reference sequence). V lost 0 bases and J 4 bases, leaving 12 bases between the germline ends. Here the CDR3 DNA reads TGTGCCAGCAGTTACTCGACCCCGGGTAGAGAGACCCAGTACTTC. It yields the protein CASSYSTPGRETQYF.

About this clone: Additional DNA sequences in this sample encode the identical CDR3. This sequence joins TRBV28 and TRBJ2-3; D is perhaps TRBD2 (6 bases). The CDR3 is made up of 14 amino acids. Trimming shortened V by 3 bases and J by 1 base, and 8 bases separated the two germline ends. The germline V gene has CDR1 MDHEN and CDR2 SYDVKM. The CDR3 coding sequence is TGTGCCAGCAGTTTGGAGCGGGGCACAGATACGCAGTATTTT. This encodes CASSLERGTDTQYF.

The J gene is TRBJ1-1, the V gene TRBV20-1; no clear D. Germline V lookup: CDR1 DFQATT, CDR2 SNEGSKA (reference sequence). Trimming pared 1 base from V and 7 bases from J, leaving 4 bases between. The CDR3 is 10 amino acids. The DNA of the CDR3 is TGCAGTGCTAGAGCCTTTGAAGCTTTCTTT. Encoded protein: CSARAFEAFF.

The V gene is TRBV7-9, the J gene TRBJ1-6, with 8 bases lining up with TRBD1. CDR3 size: 16 residues. Trimming took 1 base from V and 7 from J; bases not matched to a gene: 6. Germline CDR1 is SEHNR and CDR2 is FQNEAQ (reference sequence). This CDR3 is CASSLVYRGDNSPLHF. In DNA, the CDR3 is TGTGCCAGCAGCTTAGTATACAGGGGGGACAATTCACCCCTCCACTTT.

This clone was recorded only once. This chain connects TRBV6-5 to TRBJ1-1; D unresolved. Germline lookup yields CDR1 MNHEY and CDR2 SVGAGI. V lost 2 bases and J lost 1, with 8 bases in between. The CDR3 loop spans 14 amino acids. The CDR3 here is CASSYREENTEAFF. DNA for the CDR3: TGTGCCAGCAGTTACCGGGAGGAGAACACTGAAGCTTTCTTT.

V is TRBV2 and J is TRBJ1-6, with D unclear. This CDR3 is 14 amino acids long. Germline V gives CDR1 SNHLY, CDR2 FYNNEI. V lost 7 bases, J lost 2 bases, and 9 bases lay in between. The CDR3: CASNSFAYNSPLHF. DNA of the CDR3: TGTGCCAGCAATAGTTTTGCCTATAATTCACCCCTCCACTTT.

This rearrangement joins TRBV10-3 to TRBJ2-1; 9 bases match TRBD2. Germline CDR1 and CDR2: ENHRY and SYGVKD. The CDR3 spans 15 residues. V dropped 8 bases and J dropped 4; count of bases not matched to a gene: 9. The CDR3 DNA is TGTGCCATCTCCCGACGGACTAGCGCTTACAATGAGCAGTTCTTC. It translates to CAISRRTSAYNEQFF.

The chain employs TRBV5-1 and TRBJ2-3; D assignment may be TRBD1 or TRBD2 (7 bases each). There are 16 residues in the CDR3. V gave up 7 bases and J gave up 2 bases, with 20 bases separating them. Germline CDR1 is SGHRS and CDR2 is YFSETQ. In nucleotides, the CDR3 is TGCGCCAGCTATCAGGGGGGGCTCCTTTCCACAGATACGCAGTATTTT. Protein: CASYQGGLLSTDTQYF.

The CDR3 nucleotides read TGTGCCAGTAGTATTTTTGCGGGAGCAAGGCCAGAGACCCAGTACTTC. Translated, it gives CASSIFAGARPETQYF. This chain joins TRBV19 and TRBJ2-5; 7 nucleotides agree with TRBD2. Germline-derived CDR1 and CDR2 are LNHDA and SQIVND (reference sequence). V was pared by 3 bases and J by 4 bases, with 11 bases of the junction left unmatched. The CDR3 loop spans 16 amino acids.

The rearrangement links TRBV6-5 to TRBJ2-1, with 8 nucleotides matching TRBD2. The CDR3 spans 15 residues. Germline CDR1 reads MNHEY; CDR2 reads SVGAGI. Trimming took 6 bases from V and 7 from J; bases not matched to a gene: 11. The chain's CDR3 is CASSRGAAGGNEQFF. In DNA form, the CDR3 reads TGTGCCAGCAGCCGCGGGGCTGCGGGGGGAAATGAGCAGTTCTTC.

The chain has TRBV10-2 and TRBJ2-1; 9 bases align to TRBD2. CDR1 WSHSY and CDR2 SAAADI come from the germline V gene. V lost 4 bases, J lost 7 bases, and 5 bases stayed unmatched. The CDR3 covers 14 residues. The chain's CDR3 is CASSGAGGGNEQFF. In DNA form, the CDR3 reads TGCGCCAGCAGTGGCGCGGGGGGGGGTAATGAGCAGTTCTTC.

The V and J genes are TRBV27 and TRBJ2-7, with a tentative D call TRBD2 (5 bases). Germline V gene sequence: CDR1 MNHEY, CDR2 SMNVEV (reference sequence). V was clipped by 2 bases and J by 1 base, with 9 bases between them. The CDR3 extends over 14 amino acids. The DNA of the CDR3 is TGTGCCAGCAGTTTAACGGGGTTTTCCTACGAGCAGTACTTC. It codes for CASSLTGFSYEQYF.

The chain uses TRBV7-2 and TRBJ1-5; D is possibly TRBD1 (6 bases). Per the germline V gene, CDR1 is SGHTA and CDR2 is FQGNSA. The CDR3 consists of 16 residues. Trimming left V 4 bases short and J 5 bases short, with 18 bases between. CDR3 coding DNA: TGTGCCAGCAGCTCCTCGCGGGGGGCGCACTATCAGCCCCAGCATTTT. Its translation: CASSSSRGAHYQPQHF.

This clone came up once. The chain recombines TRBV6-5 with TRBJ1-2; the D gene is possibly TRBD1 (6 bases). Germline V gives CDR1 MNHEY, CDR2 SVGAGI. Trimming shortened V by 7 bases and J by 7 bases, and 13 bases separated the two germline ends. This CDR3 is 12 amino acids long. This CDR3 is CASTPRGGGYTF. CDR3 in DNA: TGTGCCAGCACCCCCAGGGGAGGTGGCTACACCTTC.